The 8 T cell receptor beta chains reported below all come from one sample, sequenced in a study of regulatory and conventional T cells in RAG deficiency. Assay: immunoSEQ multiplex PCR; the TCRdb copy retains only in-frame clones and omits some. The profile covers about 30,000 clones, with over 80% appearing a single time and around 0.79% taken by the ten largest. Genomic DNA came from blood regulatory T cells gated CD4+ CD25-high CD127-low. The same sample was also studied in work on regulatory T cells. That paper notes: The PCR used 52 TRBV and 13 TRBJ primers.

The sequencing input was Tregs sorted from blood. The receptor set was obtained from a human donor in good health.

This clone was seen once. The CDR3 DNA reads TGTGCCAGCAGTAAACAGGGGGCAGCTGGAAACACCATATATTTT. This codes for CASSKQGAAGNTIYF. The chain carries TRBV9 and TRBJ1-3, with 9 bases lining up with TRBD1. Trimming cost V 5 bases and J 2 bases; bases outside gene matches: 5. There are 15 residues in the CDR3. Germline V lookup: CDR1 SGDLS, CDR2 YYNGEE.

V gene TRBV4-1 combines with J gene TRBJ1-5; the match to TRBD1 covers 10 bases. CDR1 and CDR2 (germline): MGHRA, YSYEKL. The CDR3 length is 15 residues. The trim removed 1 base at V and 4 bases at J, leaving 1 base unmatched. CDR3 sequence reads: CASSQADRGNQPQHF. Written as DNA, the CDR3 is TGCGCCAGCAGCCAAGCGGACAGGGGGAATCAGCCCCAGCATTTT.

This clone was observed once. The V call is TRBV6-4, the J call TRBJ2-3, with D hard to call. The CDR3 contains 14 residues. V gave up 0 bases and J gave up 3 bases, with 7 bases separating them. CDR1 MRHNA and CDR2 SNTAGT come from the germline V gene. CDR3 protein: CASSDSWGTDTQYF. Here the CDR3 DNA reads TGTGCCAGCAGTGACTCCTGGGGAACAGATACGCAGTATTTT.

This sequence joins TRBV10-3 and TRBJ2-7; D uncertain. V lost 3 bases to trimming and J lost 7 bases, with 13 bases between them. Germline CDR1 and CDR2: ENHRY and SYGVKD. The CDR3 runs to 13 residues. DNA for the CDR3: TGTGCCATCAGTGAAAGCCGGGCGGAGGAGCAGTACTTC. It codes for CAISESRAEEQYF.

V is TRBV7-2 and J is TRBJ2-3; a weak D match, TRBD2 (6 bases). Trimming removed 2 bases from V and 0 bases from J, with 9 bases in between. The CDR3 sequence is 15 residues long. In germline, CDR1 is SGHTA, CDR2 FQGNSA. The chain's CDR3 is CASSLMGTSTDTQYF. In nucleotides, the CDR3 is TGTGCCAGCAGCTTAATGGGGACTAGCACAGATACGCAGTATTTT.

The chain is built from TRBV4-1 and TRBJ1-4, with TRBD1 identical over 7 bases. CDR1 and CDR2 from the germline V gene are MGHRA and YSYEKL. Unmatched junction bases numbered 4, after V lost 3 bases and J lost 6 bases. The length of the CDR3 is 14 residues. The CDR3 loop reads CASSHRDSHEKLFF. The CDR3 nucleotides are TGCGCCAGCAGCCACCGGGACAGCCATGAAAAACTGTTTTTT.

Written as DNA, the CDR3 is TGTGCCAGCAGCTTGGTGAGAGGGGGCTTTATGAACACTGAAGCTTTCTTT. Amino acid sequence: CASSLVRGGFMNTEAFF. This chain links TRBV5-5 with TRBJ1-1; 7 bases align to TRBD1. This CDR3 comprises 17 residues. V shed 0 bases and J 0 bases; nucleotides not matched to a gene: 8. From germline, CDR1 is SGHKS and CDR2 YYEKEE (reference sequence).

This clone came up a few times. Additional DNA sequences in this sample encode the identical CDR3. The CDR3 DNA sequence: TGTGCCAGCAGTGAACAGGGGGGAGGCAATCAGCCCCAGCATTTT. Protein product: CASSEQGGGNQPQHF. The J gene is TRBJ1-5, the V gene TRBV2, with 7 bases matching TRBD1. The V segment lost 2 bases and the J segment 2 bases; nucleotides outside the gene matches: 3. The V gene's germline CDR1 is SNHLY and CDR2 FYNNEI. The CDR3 runs to 15 residues. Full variable domain (rest looked up from reference TRBV2 and TRBJ1-5): EPEVTQTPSHQVTQMGQEVILRCVPISNHLYFYWYRQILGQKVEFLVSFYNNEISEKSEIFDDQFSVERPDGSNFTLKIRSTKLEDSAMYFCASSEQGGGNQPQHFGDGTRLSIL.